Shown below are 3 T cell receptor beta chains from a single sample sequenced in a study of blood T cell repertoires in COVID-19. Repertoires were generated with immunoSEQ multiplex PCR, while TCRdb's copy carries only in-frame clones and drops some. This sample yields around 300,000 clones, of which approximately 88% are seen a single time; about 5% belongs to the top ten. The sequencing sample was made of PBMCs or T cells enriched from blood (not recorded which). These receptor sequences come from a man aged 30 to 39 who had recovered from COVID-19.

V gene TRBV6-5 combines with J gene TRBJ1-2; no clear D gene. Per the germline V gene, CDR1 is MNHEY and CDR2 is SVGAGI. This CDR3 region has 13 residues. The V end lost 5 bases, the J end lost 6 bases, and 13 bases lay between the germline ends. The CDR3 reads CASSPRREHGYTF. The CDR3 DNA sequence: TGTGCCAGCAGTCCGCGTAGAGAGCATGGCTACACCTTC.

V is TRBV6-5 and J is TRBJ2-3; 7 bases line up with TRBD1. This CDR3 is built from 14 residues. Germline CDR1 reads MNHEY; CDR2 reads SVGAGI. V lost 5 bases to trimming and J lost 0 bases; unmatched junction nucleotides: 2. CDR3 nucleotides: TGTGCCAGCAGTAAGGACAGGAGCACAGATACGCAGTATTTT. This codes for CASSKDRSTDTQYF.

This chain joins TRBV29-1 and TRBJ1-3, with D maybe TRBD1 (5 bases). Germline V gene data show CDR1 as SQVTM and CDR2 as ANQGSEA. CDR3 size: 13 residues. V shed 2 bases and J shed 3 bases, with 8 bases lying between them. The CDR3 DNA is TGCAGCGTTGAAATGGGGGGTGGAAACACCATATATTTT. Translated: CSVEMGGGNTIYF.